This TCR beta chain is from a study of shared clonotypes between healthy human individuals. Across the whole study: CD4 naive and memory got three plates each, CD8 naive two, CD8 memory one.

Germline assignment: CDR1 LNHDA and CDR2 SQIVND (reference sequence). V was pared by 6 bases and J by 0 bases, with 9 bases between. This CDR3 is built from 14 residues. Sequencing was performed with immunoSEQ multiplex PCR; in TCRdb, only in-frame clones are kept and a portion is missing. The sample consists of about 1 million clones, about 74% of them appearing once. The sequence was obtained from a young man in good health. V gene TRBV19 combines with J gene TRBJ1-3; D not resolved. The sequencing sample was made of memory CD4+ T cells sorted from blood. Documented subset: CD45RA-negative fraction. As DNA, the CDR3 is TGTGCCAGTAGGATTAAGAGCTCTGGAAACACCATATATTTT. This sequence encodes CASRIKSSGNTIYF.